Following are 11 T cell receptor beta chains from one sample sequenced in a study of blood T cell repertoires in COVID-19. TCRdb's table, derived via immunoSEQ multiplex PCR, lists solely in-frame clones and lacks some. The sample has roughly 180,000 clones, 76% seen once; the top ten hold around 7.9%. The sequenced material came from peripheral blood. These receptors came from a woman in her 50s with active or convalescent COVID-19.

V and J are TRBV4-2 and TRBJ1-1, with D possibly being TRBD1 (6 bases). Germline V gene data show CDR1 as LGHNA and CDR2 as YNFKEQ. The CDR3 consists of 16 residues. V was shortened by 1 base and J by 1 base, with 13 bases between the two germline ends. The CDR3 is CASSQGGGRPNTEAFF. DNA of the CDR3: TGTGCCAGCAGCCAAGGGGGGGGCAGGCCGAACACTGAAGCTTTCTTT.

This chain uses TRBV3-1 (or the pseudogene TRBV3-2) with TRBJ1-3, with D possibly matching TRBD1 (6 bases). CDR1 is LGHDT, CDR2 YNNKEL, per germline (reference sequence). Trimming took 2 bases from V and 4 from J, leaving 24 bases between them. The CDR3 totals 19 residues. DNA of the CDR3: TGTGCCAGCAGCCAAAATAGAGTGGCAGGGGAAAAGTGGGGAAACACCATATATTTT. Protein: CASSQNRVAGEKWGNTIYF.

The chain joins TRBV7-9 to TRBJ2-5; 10 nucleotides match TRBD1. This CDR3 has 14 amino acids. The germline V gene encodes CDR1 SEHNR and CDR2 FQNEAQ (reference sequence). With V trimmed by 6 bases and J by 5 bases, 6 bases remained unmatched. CDR3: CASRLGTGAETQYF. The CDR3 DNA sequence: TGTGCCAGCAGGCTTGGGACAGGGGCTGAGACCCAGTACTTC.

V usage is TRBV4-2 and J usage is TRBJ2-7; TRBD2 aligns across 14 bases. The J segment lost 5 bases and the V segment lost 1 base, leaving 10 bases of the junction unmatched. Germline values: CDR1 LGHNA, CDR2 YNFKEQ. This CDR3 comprises 18 residues. CDR3 sequence reads: CASSQAWTSGRRSDEQYF. The CDR3 DNA reads TGTGCCAGCAGCCAAGCCTGGACTAGCGGGAGGAGGAGCGACGAGCAGTACTTC.

The V and J genes are TRBV4-2 and TRBJ2-2; 10 nucleotides align to TRBD2. The junction had 5 bases not matched to a gene; V was cut back by 3 bases and J by 1 base. This CDR3 has 17 amino acids. Germline CDR1 and CDR2: LGHNA and YNFKEQ. CDR3 region: CASSQALAGENTGELFF. As DNA, the CDR3 is TGTGCCAGCAGCCAGGCCCTAGCGGGGGAGAACACCGGGGAGCTGTTTTTT.

This clone was seen just once. The chain joins TRBV30 to TRBJ1-1; D perhaps matches TRBD1 (5 bases). This CDR3 has 13 amino acids. Between the trimmed V and J ends, which lost 3 bases and 1 base, there was a span of 9 bases. The germline V gene encodes CDR1 GTSNPN and CDR2 SVGIG (reference sequence). This CDR3 reads CAWSTQGNTEAFF. DNA of the CDR3: TGTGCCTGGAGCACCCAGGGGAACACTGAAGCTTTCTTT.

This clone was picked up one time. J is TRBJ2-3 and V is TRBV7-2, with D possibly matching TRBD1 (5 bases). The V and J ends lost 5 bases and 0 bases respectively, with 12 bases between them. CDR1 and CDR2 from the germline V gene are SGHTA and FQGNSA. The CDR3 length is 15 residues. This chain's CDR3 is CASSPPGSSTDTQYF. In nucleotides, the CDR3 is TGTGCCAGCAGCCCGCCAGGGTCTAGCACAGATACGCAGTATTTT. Full variable domain (rest looked up from reference TRBV7-2 and TRBJ2-3): GAGVSQSPSNKVTEKGKDVELRCDPISGHTALYWYRQSLGQGLEFLIYFQGNSAPDKSGLPSDRFSAERTGGSVSTLTIQRTQQEDSAVYLCASSPPGSSTDTQYFGPGTRLTVL.

This clone is a singleton in its sample. The genes are TRBV2 and TRBJ1-2; 7 positions match TRBD1. Germline-derived CDR1 and CDR2 are SNHLY and FYNNEI. V lost 5 bases to trimming and J lost 2 bases; unmatched junction nucleotides: 2. The CDR3 consists of 13 residues. The CDR3 loop reads CASSQTGNYGYTF. The CDR3 DNA follows: TGTGCCAGCAGTCAGACAGGGAACTATGGCTACACCTTC.

This clone was counted only a few times. This rearrangement joins TRBV6-5 to TRBJ1-1, with 10 bases aligning to TRBD1. V dropped 5 bases and J dropped 5; count of bases not matched to a gene: 5. The germline CDR1 and CDR2 sequences are MNHEY and SVGAGI. This CDR3 spans 14 amino acids. CDR3 in DNA: TGTGCCAGCAGTCGGACAGGGGGGGGGACTGAAGCTTTCTTT. The encoded protein is CASSRTGGGTEAFF.

The DNA of the CDR3 is TGCGCCAGCAGCCGTGGGACAGGCGAGACCCAGTACTTC. Its protein product is CASSRGTGETQYF. The chain joins TRBV5-1 to TRBJ2-5; 8 nucleotides align to TRBD1. CDR3 length equals 13 residues. J was trimmed by 5 bases and V by 4 bases; bases with no gene match: 4. Germline V lookup: CDR1 SGHRS, CDR2 YFSETQ.

This clone was detected once. The J gene is TRBJ1-5, the V gene TRBV6-1, with D uncertain. The CDR3 is 12 residues long. V was trimmed by 3 bases and J by 9 bases, leaving 9 bases between them. Germline loops: CDR1 MNHNS, CDR2 SASEGT. CDR3 sequence reads: CASSEIRGPQHF. The CDR3 bases are TGTGCCAGCAGTGAGATACGAGGGCCCCAGCATTTT.